This TCR beta chain was captured by sequencing in a study of identical twins. This CDR3 contains 14 residues. Germline V gene sequence: CDR1 DFQATT, CDR2 SNEGSKA (reference sequence). V lost 0 bases to trimming and J lost 3 bases, with 9 bases between them. This clonotype was counted only a few times. TCRdb re-derived calls from the 5' RACE reads in MiXCR, one entry per CDR3 protein. The sample shows 350,000 or so distinct CDR3 sequences, roughly 9% of them seen only once. The chain employs TRBV20-1 and TRBJ2-4; unclear D gene. The sequenced material came from naive T cells sorted from blood. The sequence came from a woman aged 50 to 60 in good health. The CDR3 DNA follows: TGCAGTGCTAGAGATACCTGGGACAAAAACATTCAGTACTTC. This gives the protein CSARDTWDKNIQYF.